This passage covers 23 T cell receptor beta chains from one sample sequenced in a study of blood T cell repertoires in COVID-19. Repertoires were generated with immunoSEQ multiplex PCR, while TCRdb's copy carries only in-frame clones and drops some. The sample shows almost 250,000 clones, around 89% of them seen only once. Sequenced input: PBMCs or T cells enriched from blood (not recorded which). These receptors came from a woman aged 25 to 39 who had recovered from COVID-19.

This chain links TRBV28 with TRBJ2-5; 9 bases fit TRBD2. The junction had 9 bases not matched to a gene; V was cut back by 4 bases and J by 9 bases. The CDR3 has 14 residues. Per germline, CDR1 MDHEN and CDR2 SYDVKM. The CDR3: CASSSGREGRSQYF. DNA of the CDR3: TGTGCCAGCAGTTCGGGGCGGGAGGGCCGGTCCCAGTACTTC.

This chain connects TRBV14 to TRBJ2-1, with D possibly being TRBD2 (5 bases). Trimming removed 2 bases from V and 9 bases from J, with 11 bases in between. Germline CDR1 is SGHDN and CDR2 is FVKESK. The CDR3 is made up of 13 amino acids. The CDR3: CASSQMRVGEQFF. In nucleotides, the CDR3 is TGTGCCAGCAGCCAAATGAGGGTTGGTGAGCAGTTCTTC. The complete variable domain, with remaining parts taken from reference TRBV14 and TRBJ2-1, reads EAGVTQFPSHSVIEKGQTVTLRCDPISGHDNLYWYRRVMGKEIKFLLHFVKESKQDESGMPNNRFLAERTGGTYSTLKVQPAELEDSGVYFCASSQMRVGEQFFGPGTRLTVL.

This chain joins TRBV5-1 and TRBJ2-5; 9 bases line up with TRBD2. Germline trimming cut 3 bases from V and 4 bases from J; bases unmatched to any gene: 19. Germline V CDR1 and CDR2: SGHRS, YFSETQ. The CDR3 length is 19 residues. CDR3 protein: CASSSYGAGRSGRLETQYF. For the CDR3, the DNA is TGCGCCAGCAGCTCTTATGGTGCTGGTCGGAGCGGGAGGTTAGAGACCCAGTACTTC.

The chain employs TRBV9 and TRBJ2-1; D is unclear. Germline CDR1 and CDR2: SGDLS and YYNGEE. Trimming shortened V by 0 bases and J by 9 bases, and 10 bases separated the two germline ends. This CDR3 spans 13 amino acids. The CDR3 loop is CASSVAGLGEQFF. The DNA of the CDR3 is TGTGCCAGCAGCGTAGCGGGTCTTGGTGAGCAGTTCTTC.

V usage is TRBV11-2 and J usage is TRBJ1-2, with a possible D match to TRBD1 (6 bases). The germline V gene has CDR1 SGHAT and CDR2 FQNNGV. Trimming took 2 bases from V and 8 from J, leaving 12 bases between them. This CDR3 region has 13 residues. This CDR3 reads CASSLSQGQGYTF. CDR3 DNA: TGTGCCAGCAGCTTAAGTCAGGGGCAGGGCTACACCTTC.

This chain connects TRBV29-1 to TRBJ1-6; perhaps TRBD1 as D (5 bases). V was cut by 6 bases and J by 7 bases, with 16 bases left in between. This CDR3 is built from 14 residues. CDR1 and CDR2 from the germline V gene are SQVTM and ANQGSEA. The CDR3 sequence is CSVTLGGSNSPLHF. CDR3 DNA: TGCAGCGTCACCTTGGGGGGGTCCAATTCACCCCTCCACTTT. The whole variable domain, remainder taken from reference TRBV29-1 and TRBJ1-6, is SAVISQKPSRDICQRGTSLTIQCQVDSQVTMMFWYRQQPGQSLTLIATANQGSEATYESGFVIDKFPISRPNLTFSTLTVSNMSPEDSSIYLCSVTLGGSNSPLHFGNGTRLTVT.

This chain uses TRBV30 with TRBJ1-2; D not resolved. Germline values: CDR1 GTSNPN, CDR2 SVGIG (reference sequence). This CDR3 spans 12 amino acids. The V and J ends lost 0 bases and 7 bases respectively, with 9 bases between them. CDR3: CAWSVMGFGYTF. Here the CDR3 DNA reads TGTGCCTGGAGTGTAATGGGCTTTGGCTACACCTTC.

The J gene is TRBJ1-5, the V gene TRBV28, with TRBD1 as a possible D gene (6 bases). The CDR3 is 16 residues long. The germline V gene encodes CDR1 MDHEN and CDR2 SYDVKM. Trimming stripped 7 bases from V and 2 bases from J, with 18 bases between. CDR3 DNA sequence: TGTGCCAGCACCTCAGGGGTGCTAGGGGGCAATCAGCCCCAGCATTTT. It is translated as CASTSGVLGGNQPQHF. Supplemented by reference TRBV28 and TRBJ1-5, the full variable domain reads DVKVTQSSRYLVKRTGEKVFLECVQDMDHENMFWYRQDPGLGLRLIYFSYDVKMKEKGDIPEGYSVSREKKERFSLILESASTNQTSMYLCASTSGVLGGNQPQHFGDGTRLSIL.

The CDR3 spells CASSQDMGAPTEYNEQFF. DNA of the CDR3: TGCGCCAGCAGCCAAGACATGGGAGCACCAACAGAATACAATGAGCAGTTCTTC. The rearrangement joins TRBV4-3 to TRBJ2-1; D perhaps matches TRBD2 (5 bases). The length of the CDR3 is 18 residues. Trimming cost V 0 bases and J 4 bases, with 19 bases left between them. Germline V lookup: CDR1 LGHNA, CDR2 YSLEER.

This clone was observed a single time. J is TRBJ1-5 and V is TRBV6-4; D gene uncertain. Between the trimmed V and J ends, which lost 2 bases and 1 base, there was a span of 6 bases. In germline, CDR1 is MRHNA, CDR2 SNTAGT. The CDR3 sequence is 14 residues long. This CDR3 is CASSDGTSNQPQHF. The CDR3 coding sequence is TGTGCCAGCAGTGACGGCACGAGCAATCAGCCCCAGCATTTT.

The V and J genes are TRBV19 and TRBJ1-1; D gene uncertain. Deletions cut 10 bases from V and 1 base from J, with 13 bases between. From germline, CDR1 is LNHDA and CDR2 SQIVND (reference sequence). This CDR3 spans 13 amino acids. The CDR3 loop reads CATAITANTEAFF. As DNA, the CDR3 is TGTGCCACCGCGATAACAGCGAACACTGAAGCTTTCTTT.

This chain joins TRBV5-1 and TRBJ1-3; no firm D call. Trimming took off 0 bases at V and 0 bases at J, with 13 bases between the two ends. This CDR3 contains 17 residues. CDR1 and CDR2 (germline): SGHRS, YFSETQ. The CDR3: CASSLGSLPSSGNTIYF. The CDR3 nucleotides read TGCGCCAGCAGCTTGGGGAGTTTGCCTAGCTCTGGAAACACCATATATTTT.

Worth noting for this clone: The same CDR3 also results from other DNA sequences found in this sample. The rearrangement joins TRBV3-1 (or the pseudogene TRBV3-2) to TRBJ1-6; a possible D gene is TRBD1 (6 bases). Looked up from germline, CDR1 is LGHDT and CDR2 is YNNKEL (reference sequence). The CDR3 spans 15 residues. Trimming took 1 base from V and 7 from J, leaving 11 bases between them. The CDR3, as DNA: TGTGCCAGCAGCCAAGGGGGGGGCCTAAATTCACCCCTCCACTTT. Protein sequence: CASSQGGGLNSPLHF.

This clone has a handful of counts. The gene calls are TRBV7-3 and TRBJ2-2, with 10 bases aligning to TRBD2. Germline V lookup: CDR1 SGHTA, CDR2 FQGTGA. J gave up 6 bases and V 6 bases, and 10 bases lay outside the gene matches. The CDR3 length is 16 residues. As DNA, the CDR3 is TGTGCCAGCAGTCTAGGGCTAGCGGGAGCCTCCGGGGAGCTGTTTTTT. Translation gives CASSLGLAGASGELFF.

The CDR3, as DNA: TGTGCCAGCAGTGAATTTCCCGGGACAGGGGCGGACGAGCAGTACTTC. Its protein product is CASSEFPGTGADEQYF. This rearrangement joins TRBV25-1 to TRBJ2-7, with 10 bases matching TRBD1. From germline, CDR1 is MGHDK and CDR2 SYGVNS. This CDR3 has 16 amino acids. J lost 5 bases, V lost 1 base, and 8 bases had no gene match.

The count of this clone is one. V usage is TRBV5-4 and J usage is TRBJ2-2; TRBD1 might be the D (6 bases). Trimming took off 0 bases at V and 4 bases at J, with 13 bases between the two ends. Looked up from germline, CDR1 is SGHNT and CDR2 is YYREEE (reference sequence). CDR3 size: 16 residues. CDR3 sequence (DNA): TGTGCCAGCAGCTTGGTCAGGGGATCGGCCACCGGGGAGCTGTTTTTT. Translated: CASSLVRGSATGELFF.

V is TRBV7-2 and J is TRBJ2-4; 13 bases are a match to TRBD2. The V and J ends lost 3 bases and 3 bases, in that order; junction bases with no gene match: 5. The CDR3 length is 17 residues. The germline gives CDR1 SGHTA, CDR2 FQGNSA. In DNA form, the CDR3 reads TGTGCCAGCAGCTTCGGGACTAGCGGGGATATCAAAAACATTCAGTACTTC. Translated: CASSFGTSGDIKNIQYF.

V and J are TRBV15 and TRBJ1-2; D gene uncertain. The CDR3 length is 12 residues. Trimming cost V 1 base and J 8 bases, with 8 bases left between them. Germline assignment: CDR1 LNHNV and CDR2 YYDKDF (reference sequence). CDR3 nucleotide sequence: TGTGCCACCAGCAGAGGGATGAGGGGCTACACCTTC. Translated, it gives CATSRGMRGYTF.

The J gene is TRBJ2-6, the V gene TRBV5-5; 7 bases agree with TRBD2. This CDR3 spans 16 amino acids. V shed 5 bases and J 3 bases; nucleotides not matched to a gene: 8. Germline CDR1 is SGHKS and CDR2 is YYEKEE (reference sequence). The CDR3 DNA sequence: TGTGCCAGCAGTCGGGCGGGGGATGGTGGGGCCAACGTCCTGACTTTC. Translated: CASSRAGDGGANVLTF.

The J gene is TRBJ2-7, the V gene TRBV30, with D possibly being TRBD1 (6 bases). The ends were cut back, 3 bases at V and 7 bases at J, with 28 bases in the middle. Germline CDR1 GTSNPN, CDR2 SVGIG (reference sequence). The CDR3 runs to 17 residues. The CDR3 bases are TGTGCCTGGAGCCCGACTTCTTACGGACAGTTTTTGTGGGAGCAGTACTTC. As protein: CAWSPTSYGQFLWEQYF.

The chain combines TRBV6-5 with TRBJ1-1; D remains unclear. Germline assignment: CDR1 MNHEY and CDR2 SVGAGI. The CDR3 is made up of 15 amino acids. V dropped 5 bases and J dropped 1 base, with 14 bases sitting between them. This chain's CDR3 is CASSPGVPRNTEAFF. The CDR3 DNA is TGTGCCAGCAGTCCCGGGGTCCCCAGGAACACTGAAGCTTTCTTT.

The chain is built from TRBV30 and TRBJ1-5; D remains ambiguous. The CDR3 sequence is 16 residues long. Trimming removed 2 bases at V and 1 base at J, with 15 bases between. Germline loops: CDR1 GTSNPN, CDR2 SVGIG (reference sequence). CDR3 loop: CAWSPLNPLSNQPQHF. Written as DNA, the CDR3 is TGTGCCTGGAGTCCCCTAAACCCTCTCAGCAATCAGCCCCAGCATTTT.

This chain links TRBV7-8 with TRBJ1-1; a possible D gene is TRBD1 (5 bases). Germline CDR1 SGHVS, CDR2 FQNEAQ. V dropped 5 bases and J dropped 8 bases, with 12 bases sitting between them. The CDR3 is 12 residues long. The chain's CDR3 is CASSHSGAEAFF. The CDR3 DNA reads TGTGCCAGCAGCCACAGTGGGGCGGAAGCTTTCTTT. The full variable domain, in which reference TRBV7-8 and TRBJ1-1 provide the parts outside the CDR3, is GAGVSQSPRYKVAKRGQDVALRCDPISGHVSLFWYQQALGQGPEFLTYFQNEAQLDKSGLPSDRFFAERPEGSVSTLKIQRTQQEDSAVYLCASSHSGAEAFFGQGTRLTVV.